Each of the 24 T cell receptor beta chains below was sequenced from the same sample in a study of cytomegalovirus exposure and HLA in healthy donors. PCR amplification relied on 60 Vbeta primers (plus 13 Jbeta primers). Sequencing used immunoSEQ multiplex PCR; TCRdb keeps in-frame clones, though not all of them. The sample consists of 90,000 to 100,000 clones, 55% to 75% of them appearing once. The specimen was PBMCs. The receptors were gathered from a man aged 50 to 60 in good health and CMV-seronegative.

The CDR3 region has the DNA TGTGCCAGTCTACAGGGCTCAACTAATGAAAAACTGTTTTTT. It yields the protein CASLQGSTNEKLFF. The rearrangement links TRBV6-5 to TRBJ1-4, with D maybe TRBD1 (6 bases). Trimming removed 9 bases from V and 0 bases from J, with 11 bases in between. The CDR3 has 14 residues. Germline assignment: CDR1 MNHEY and CDR2 SVGAGI.

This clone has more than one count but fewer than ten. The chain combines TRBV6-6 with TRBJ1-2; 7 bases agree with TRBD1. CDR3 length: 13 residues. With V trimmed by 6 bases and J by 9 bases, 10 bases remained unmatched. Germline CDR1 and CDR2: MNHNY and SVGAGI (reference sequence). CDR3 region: CASSSATGWSYTF. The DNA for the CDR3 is TGTGCCAGCAGCTCCGCGACAGGGTGGAGCTACACCTTC.

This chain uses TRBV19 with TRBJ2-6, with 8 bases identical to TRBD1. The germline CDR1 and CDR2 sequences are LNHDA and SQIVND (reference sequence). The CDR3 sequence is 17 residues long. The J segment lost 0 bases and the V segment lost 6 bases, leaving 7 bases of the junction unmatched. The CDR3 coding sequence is TGTGCCAGTAGGACCGGGACAGGCCTCTCTGGGGCCAACGTCCTGACTTTC. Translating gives CASRTGTGLSGANVLTF.

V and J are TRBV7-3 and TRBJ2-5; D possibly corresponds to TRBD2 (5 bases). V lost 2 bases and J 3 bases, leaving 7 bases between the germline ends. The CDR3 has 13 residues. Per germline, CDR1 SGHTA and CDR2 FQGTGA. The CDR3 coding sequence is TGTGCCAGCAGCTTATCGAGGGAAGAGACCCAGTACTTC. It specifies CASSLSREETQYF. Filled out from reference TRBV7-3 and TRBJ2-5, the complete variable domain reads GAGVSQTPSNKVTEKGKYVELRCDPISGHTALYWYRQSLGQGPEFLIYFQGTGAADDSGLPNDRFFAVRPEGSVSTLKIQRTERGDSAVYLCASSLSREETQYFGPGTRLLVL.

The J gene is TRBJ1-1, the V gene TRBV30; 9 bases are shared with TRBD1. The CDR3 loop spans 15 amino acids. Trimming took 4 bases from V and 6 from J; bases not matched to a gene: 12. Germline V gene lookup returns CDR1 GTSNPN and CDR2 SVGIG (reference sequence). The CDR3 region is CAWKRGDREYSEAFF. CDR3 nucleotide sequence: TGTGCCTGGAAACGAGGGGACAGGGAGTATTCTGAAGCTTTCTTT.

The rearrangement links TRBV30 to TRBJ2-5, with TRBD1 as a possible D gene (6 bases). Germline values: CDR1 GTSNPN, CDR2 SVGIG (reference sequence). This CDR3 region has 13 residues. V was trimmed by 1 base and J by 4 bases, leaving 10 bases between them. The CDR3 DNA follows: TGTGCCTGGAGTGGTACAGGGAGAGAGACCCAGTACTTC. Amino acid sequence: CAWSGTGRETQYF.

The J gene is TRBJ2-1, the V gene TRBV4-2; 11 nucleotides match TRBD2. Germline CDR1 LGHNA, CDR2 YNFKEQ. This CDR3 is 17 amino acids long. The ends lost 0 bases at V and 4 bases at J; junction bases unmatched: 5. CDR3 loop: CASSQDLASGGYNEQFF. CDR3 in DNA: TGTGCCAGCAGCCAAGATCTTGCTAGCGGGGGGTACAATGAGCAGTTCTTC.

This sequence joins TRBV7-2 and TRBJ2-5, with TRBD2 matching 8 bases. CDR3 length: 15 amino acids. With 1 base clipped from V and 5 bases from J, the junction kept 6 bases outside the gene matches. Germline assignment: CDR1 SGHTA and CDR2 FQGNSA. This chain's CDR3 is CASSLDSGGHETQYF. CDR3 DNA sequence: TGTGCCAGCAGCTTAGACTCGGGGGGGCACGAGACCCAGTACTTC.

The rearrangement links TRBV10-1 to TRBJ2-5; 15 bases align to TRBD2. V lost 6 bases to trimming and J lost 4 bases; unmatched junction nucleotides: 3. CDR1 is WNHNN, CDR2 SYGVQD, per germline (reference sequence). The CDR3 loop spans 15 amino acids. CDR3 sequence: CASRKGLAGGETQYF. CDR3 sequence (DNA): TGCGCCAGCAGGAAGGGACTAGCGGGAGGAGAGACCCAGTACTTC.

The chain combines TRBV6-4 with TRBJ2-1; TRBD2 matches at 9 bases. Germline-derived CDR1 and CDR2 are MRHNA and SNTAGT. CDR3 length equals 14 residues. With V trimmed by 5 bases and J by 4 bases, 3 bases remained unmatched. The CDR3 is CASSPSGEYNEQFF. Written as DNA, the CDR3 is TGTGCCAGCAGTCCTAGCGGGGAGTACAATGAGCAGTTCTTC.

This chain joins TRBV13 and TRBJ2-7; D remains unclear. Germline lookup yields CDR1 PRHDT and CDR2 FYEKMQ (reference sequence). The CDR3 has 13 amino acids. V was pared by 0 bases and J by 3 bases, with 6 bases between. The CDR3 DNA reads TGTGCCAGCAGCTTAGGGGTCAACTACGAGCAGTACGTC. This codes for CASSLGVNYEQYV.

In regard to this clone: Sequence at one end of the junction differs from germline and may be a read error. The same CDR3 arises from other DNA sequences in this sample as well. CDR3 residues: CAWSLKAGKSGYTF. The CDR3 bases are TGTGCCTGGAGTCTTAAGGCAGGGAAAAGTGGCTACACTTTC. J is TRBJ1-2 and V is TRBV30; D is possibly TRBD1 (5 bases). CDR1 and CDR2 (germline): GTSNPN, SVGIG (reference sequence). This CDR3 is built from 14 residues.

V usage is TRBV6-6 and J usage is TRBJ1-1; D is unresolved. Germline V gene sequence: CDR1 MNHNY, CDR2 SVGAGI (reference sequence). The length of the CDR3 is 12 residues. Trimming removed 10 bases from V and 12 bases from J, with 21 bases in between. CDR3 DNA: TGTGCCACCGACCCGGGGAGGGTGGAAACTTTCTTT. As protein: CATDPGRVETFF.

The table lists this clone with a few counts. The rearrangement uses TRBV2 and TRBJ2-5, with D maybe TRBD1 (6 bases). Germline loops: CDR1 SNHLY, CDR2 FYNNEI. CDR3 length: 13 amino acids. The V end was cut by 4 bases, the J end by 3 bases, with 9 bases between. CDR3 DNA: TGTGCCAGCAGTGTTGACAGGAAAGAGACCCAGTACTTC. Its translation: CASSVDRKETQYF.

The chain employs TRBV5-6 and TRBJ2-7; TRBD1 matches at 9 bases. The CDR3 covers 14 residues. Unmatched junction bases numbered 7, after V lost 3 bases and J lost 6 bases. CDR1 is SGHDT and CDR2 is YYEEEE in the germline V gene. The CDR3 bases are TGTGCCAGCAGCTCCCGGGACAGGGTTAGCGAGCAGTACTTC. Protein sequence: CASSSRDRVSEQYF.

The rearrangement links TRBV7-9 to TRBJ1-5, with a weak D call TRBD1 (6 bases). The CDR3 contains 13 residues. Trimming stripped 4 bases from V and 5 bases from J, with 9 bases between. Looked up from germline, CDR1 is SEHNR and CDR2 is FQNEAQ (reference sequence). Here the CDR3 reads CASSWTADQPQHF. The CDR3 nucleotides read TGTGCCAGCAGCTGGACAGCAGATCAGCCCCAGCATTTT.

Here the CDR3 reads CASSAGLAVLSGETQYF. CDR3 in DNA: TGTGCCAGCAGCGCCGGACTAGCGGTACTCTCGGGAGAGACCCAGTACTTC. The chain is built from TRBV9 and TRBJ2-5; TRBD2 matches 10 bases. Germline CDR1 SGDLS, CDR2 YYNGEE. V shed 3 bases, J shed 4 bases, and the junction held 12 bases outside the gene matches. This CDR3 spans 17 amino acids.

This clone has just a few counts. The CDR3 sequence is CASSYMGGTGYGYTF. The CDR3, as DNA: TGTGCCAGCAGCTACATGGGAGGGACGGGCTATGGCTACACCTTC. J is TRBJ1-2 and V is TRBV7-2; weak D call: TRBD1 (5 bases). The CDR3 runs to 15 residues. The germline V and J ends were trimmed by 4 bases and 4 bases, with 16 bases remaining between them. Germline V CDR1 and CDR2: SGHTA, FQGNSA. The full variable domain, with the rest looked up from reference TRBV7-2 and TRBJ1-2, is GAGVSQSPSNKVTEKGKDVELRCDPISGHTALYWYRQSLGQGLEFLIYFQGNSAPDKSGLPSDRFSAERTGGSVSTLTIQRTQQEDSAVYLCASSYMGGTGYGYTFGSGTRLTVV.

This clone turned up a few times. CDR3 protein: CASRYTGNTGELFF. Written as DNA, the CDR3 is TGTGCCAGCAGGTACACAGGGAACACCGGGGAGCTGTTTTTT. V is TRBV14 and J is TRBJ2-2, with a tentative D call TRBD1 (5 bases). Germline V lookup: CDR1 SGHDN, CDR2 FVKESK. This CDR3 is 14 amino acids long. Trimming took off 6 bases at V and 1 base at J, with 9 bases between the two ends.

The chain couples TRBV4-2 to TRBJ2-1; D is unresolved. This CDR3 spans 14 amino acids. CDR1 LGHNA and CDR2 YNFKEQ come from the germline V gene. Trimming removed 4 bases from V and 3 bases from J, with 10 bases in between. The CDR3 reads CASSPLGGYNEQFF. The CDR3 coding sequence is TGTGCCAGCAGCCCCCTAGGCGGCTACAATGAGCAGTTCTTC.

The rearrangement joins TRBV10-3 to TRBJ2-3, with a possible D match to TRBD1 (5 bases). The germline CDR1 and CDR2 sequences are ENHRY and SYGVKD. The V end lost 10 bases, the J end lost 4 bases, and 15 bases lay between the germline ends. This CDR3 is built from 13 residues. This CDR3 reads CATKGHGADTQYF. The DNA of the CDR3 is TGTGCCACAAAGGGGCATGGAGCAGATACGCAGTATTTT.

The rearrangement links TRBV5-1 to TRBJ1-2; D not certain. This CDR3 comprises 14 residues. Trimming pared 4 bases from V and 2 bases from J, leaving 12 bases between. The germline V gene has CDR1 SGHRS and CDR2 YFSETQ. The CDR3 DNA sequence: TGCGCCAGCAGCCCCGGAGAGGGCAACTATGGCTACACCTTC. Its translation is CASSPGEGNYGYTF.

CDR3 sequence reads: CASTPGRDRTTDTQYF. Here the CDR3 DNA reads TGTGCCAGCACCCCAGGGCGAGACAGGACCACAGATACGCAGTATTTT. J is TRBJ2-3 and V is TRBV21-1; TRBD1, the table's D call, was not compared with the DNA. TRBV21-1 is an annotated pseudogene. The CDR3 runs 16 residues.

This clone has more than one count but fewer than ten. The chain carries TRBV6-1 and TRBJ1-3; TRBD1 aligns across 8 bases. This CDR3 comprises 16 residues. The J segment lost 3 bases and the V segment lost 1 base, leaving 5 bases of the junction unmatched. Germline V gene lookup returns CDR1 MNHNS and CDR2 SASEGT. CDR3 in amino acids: CASSEGQGAFGNTIYF. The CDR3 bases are TGTGCCAGCAGTGAAGGGCAGGGGGCGTTTGGAAACACCATATATTTT.